Presented here are 25 T cell receptor beta chains from one specimen sequenced in a study of long-term antiretroviral therapy in people with HIV (dated by TCRdb to about 2022). Sequencing of the TRB variable region was done with the immunoSEQ hsTCRB v3.0 assay at survey level resolution. TCRdb provides this immuneACCESS table in a form limited to in-frame rearrangements. Some clones are lacking; in checked studies, under half of them reflect an unresolved V gene, and why the rest are absent is not known. This sample is represented by 15,000 to 20,000 clones; approximately 88% of them were singletons. The ten largest clonotypes hold approximately 8% of the sample. The source was unsorted PBMCs, collected 0.9 years after starting antiretroviral therapy. Every receptor here comes from a man aged 18-30 years with HIV.

This clone was observed a handful of times. V is TRBV10-3 and J is TRBJ2-5, with D tentatively TRBD1 or TRBD2 (6 bases each). The V end was cut by 10 bases, the J end by 5 bases, with 14 bases between. This CDR3 comprises 12 residues. Germline loops: CDR1 ENHRY, CDR2 SYGVKD. The CDR3 coding sequence is TGTGCCACCCGAGGGGGGATTGAGACCCAGTACTTC. Encoded protein: CATRGGIETQYF.

The genes are TRBV28 and TRBJ1-1; unclear D gene. The CDR3 contains 12 residues. The V and J ends lost 1 base and 10 bases respectively, with 10 bases between them. Germline V gene sequence: CDR1 MDHEN, CDR2 SYDVKM. CDR3: CASSLFNGGAFF. The CDR3 DNA sequence: TGTGCCAGCAGTTTATTTAACGGCGGAGCTTTCTTT.

The gene calls are TRBV4-1 and TRBJ2-7; 8 bases are a match to TRBD2. Germline CDR1 and CDR2: MGHRA and YSYEKL. The CDR3 sequence is 17 residues long. V shed 4 bases and J 2 bases; nucleotides not matched to a gene: 13. This CDR3 is CASSPPLSAGETYEQYF. The DNA for the CDR3 is TGCGCCAGCAGCCCACCCTTATCAGCGGGGGAAACCTACGAGCAGTACTTC.

V usage is TRBV28 and J usage is TRBJ2-1; 11 nucleotides match TRBD1. Germline V gene lookup returns CDR1 MDHEN and CDR2 SYDVKM. The J segment lost 3 bases and the V segment lost 4 bases, leaving 5 bases of the junction unmatched. The CDR3 loop spans 16 amino acids. CDR3 DNA: TGTGCCAGCAGTTCCTCCGGGACAGGGGGCTACAATGAGCAGTTCTTC. As protein: CASSSSGTGGYNEQFF.

This rearrangement joins TRBV4-1 to TRBJ2-5; the D gene is possibly TRBD1 (5 bases). Trimming left V 5 bases short and J 0 bases short, with 10 bases between. The CDR3 loop spans 14 amino acids. Germline lookup yields CDR1 MGHRA and CDR2 YSYEKL. CDR3 in DNA: TGCGCCAGCAGCTCCCAGGGCAACCAAGAGACCCAGTACTTC. It yields the protein CASSSQGNQETQYF.

The rearrangement links TRBV18 to TRBJ1-1; D remains unclear. CDR1 and CDR2 from the germline V gene are KGHSH and LQKENI. Trimming cost V 2 bases and J 3 bases, with 7 bases left between them. This CDR3 region has 13 residues. CDR3 loop: CASSPGRDTEAFF. CDR3 in DNA: TGTGCCAGCTCACCAGGTAGAGACACTGAAGCTTTCTTT.

The chain couples TRBV5-6 to TRBJ2-2; no clear D gene. Germline V gives CDR1 SGHDT, CDR2 YYEEEE. The CDR3 is 15 amino acids. V was shortened by 3 bases and J by 3 bases, with 12 bases between the two germline ends. This CDR3 is CASSWALKDTGELFF. The CDR3, as DNA: TGTGCCAGCAGCTGGGCCCTGAAGGACACCGGGGAGCTGTTTTTT.

The V gene is TRBV18, the J gene TRBJ1-4; D might be TRBD1 (6 bases). Germline loops: CDR1 KGHSH, CDR2 LQKENI. The germline V and J ends were trimmed by 0 bases and 7 bases, with 12 bases remaining between them. The CDR3 spans 15 residues. For the CDR3, the DNA is TGTGCCAGCTCACCACCGGCGGACAGCCCTGAAAAACTGTTTTTT. Its protein is CASSPPADSPEKLFF.

This chain uses TRBV30 with TRBJ2-5; 11 bases align to TRBD1. The CDR3 is made up of 15 amino acids. Germline V gene data show CDR1 as GTSNPN and CDR2 as SVGIG (reference sequence). J lost 5 bases, V lost 3 bases, and 8 bases had no gene match. The CDR3 is CAWREGQGEAETQYF. The CDR3 coding sequence is TGTGCCTGGAGGGAGGGACAGGGGGAAGCTGAGACCCAGTACTTC.

The CDR3 here is CASSLGETEAFF. The CDR3 bases are TGTGCCAGCAGCTTAGGGGAGACTGAAGCTTTCTTT. The V call is TRBV7-9, the J call TRBJ1-1; D remains ambiguous. The CDR3 spans 12 residues. Per the germline V gene, CDR1 is SEHNR and CDR2 is FQNEAQ (reference sequence). V was shortened by 1 base and J by 5 bases, with 5 bases between the two germline ends.

The V and J genes are TRBV10-3 and TRBJ2-3, with D possibly being TRBD2 (6 bases). CDR1 and CDR2 (germline): ENHRY, SYGVKD. This CDR3 comprises 15 residues. V shed 10 bases and J shed 3 bases, with 20 bases lying between them. The DNA of the CDR3 is TGTGCCACCCTGAAACGGGAGAGACTAACAGATACGCAGTATTTT. Its protein is CATLKRERLTDTQYF.

The chain recombines TRBV7-6 with TRBJ2-7; TRBD2 matches 8 bases. CDR3 length: 15 residues. Germline trimming cut 0 bases from V and 5 bases from J; bases unmatched to any gene: 6. Per germline, CDR1 SGHVS and CDR2 FNYEAQ. The CDR3 spells CASSLAPGGIDEQYF. The CDR3 DNA reads as TGTGCCAGCAGCTTAGCGCCGGGGGGGATCGACGAGCAGTACTTC.

The rearrangement uses TRBV7-3 and TRBJ1-1; D perhaps matches TRBD1 (6 bases). Germline V gene data show CDR1 as SGHTA and CDR2 as FQGTGA. The V and J ends lost 4 bases and 6 bases respectively, with 12 bases between them. The CDR3 totals 13 residues. CDR3 amino acids: CASSSQGFAEAFF. The CDR3 region has the DNA TGTGCCAGCAGCTCCCAGGGGTTCGCTGAAGCTTTCTTT.

J is TRBJ1-5 and V is TRBV28; D ambiguous. The V gene lost 3 bases and the J gene lost 2 bases, with 11 bases spanning the gap. CDR1 and CDR2 from the germline V gene are MDHEN and SYDVKM. The CDR3 runs 15 residues. This chain's CDR3 is CASSFSQSGNQPQHF. The CDR3 bases are TGTGCCAGCAGTTTCTCCCAGTCTGGCAATCAGCCCCAGCATTTT.

The chain links TRBV5-1 to TRBJ2-2; 8 positions agree with TRBD2. CDR1 is SGHRS and CDR2 is YFSETQ in the germline V gene. This CDR3 has 16 residues. V shed 0 bases, J shed 3 bases, and the junction held 4 bases outside the gene matches. The CDR3 DNA is TGCGCCAGCAGCTTGGACCGGGGACTAGACACCGGGGAGCTGTTTTTT. Its translation: CASSLDRGLDTGELFF. Filled out from reference TRBV5-1 and TRBJ2-2, the complete variable domain reads KAGVTQTPRYLIKTRGQQVTLSCSPISGHRSVSWYQQTPGQGLQFLFEYFSETQRNKGNFPGRFSGRQFSNSRSEMNVSTLELGDSALYLCASSLDRGLDTGELFFGEGSRLTVL.

The V and J genes are TRBV5-4 and TRBJ1-4; maybe TRBD1 (5 bases). The germline V gene encodes CDR1 SGHNT and CDR2 YYREEE (reference sequence). This CDR3 has 15 residues. Between the trimmed V and J ends, which lost 0 bases and 4 bases, there was a span of 10 bases. CDR3 in amino acids: CASSLAGGGNEKLFF. CDR3 in DNA: TGTGCCAGCAGCTTGGCCGGGGGAGGTAATGAAAAACTGTTTTTT.

The rearrangement links TRBV4-2 to TRBJ1-2; no firm D call. The V and J ends lost 0 bases and 3 bases respectively, with 11 bases between them. Germline lookup yields CDR1 LGHNA and CDR2 YNFKEQ. This CDR3 region has 15 residues. In DNA, the CDR3 is TGTGCCAGCAGCCAAGACACGGCAGAGGACTATGGCTACACCTTC. Translation: CASSQDTAEDYGYTF.

Of note for this clone: The identical CDR3 is also encoded by other nucleotide sequences in the sample. V usage is TRBV11-2 and J usage is TRBJ1-1; no clear D gene. Germline-derived CDR1 and CDR2 are SGHAT and FQNNGV. The germline V and J ends were trimmed by 5 bases and 0 bases, with 4 bases remaining between them. The CDR3 spans 12 residues. CDR3 sequence: CASSLMNTEAFF. CDR3 nucleotide sequence: TGTGCCAGCAGCCTCATGAACACTGAAGCTTTCTTT. Using reference TRBV11-2 and TRBJ1-1 for the parts outside the CDR3, the full variable domain is EAGVAQSPRYKIIEKRQSVAFWCNPISGHATLYWYQQILGQGPKLLIQFQNNGVVDDSQLPKDRFSAERLKGVDSTLKIQPAKLEDSAVYLCASSLMNTEAFFGQGTRLTVV.

Only a few counts were recorded for this clone. This chain connects TRBV10-3 to TRBJ1-1; D is possibly TRBD1 (6 bases). Looked up from germline, CDR1 is ENHRY and CDR2 is SYGVKD. The V end lost 6 bases, the J end lost 1 base, and 6 bases lay between the germline ends. The length of the CDR3 is 12 residues. CDR3 sequence (DNA): TGTGCCATCAGGACAGGGAACACTGAAGCTTTCTTT. Protein sequence: CAIRTGNTEAFF.

CDR3 sequence (DNA): TGTGCCAGCAGAGCGGGGGGTAACACAGATACGCAGTATTTT. Protein product: CASRAGGNTDTQYF. This chain uses TRBV7-3 with TRBJ2-3; 9 positions agree with TRBD2. Looked up from germline, CDR1 is SGHTA and CDR2 is FQGTGA. The V segment lost 6 bases and the J segment 2 bases; nucleotides outside the gene matches: 3. The CDR3 runs 14 residues. The variable domain in full, completed from reference TRBV7-3 and TRBJ2-3, reads GAGVSQTPSNKVTEKGKYVELRCDPISGHTALYWYRQSLGQGPEFLIYFQGTGAADDSGLPNDRFFAVRPEGSVSTLKIQRTERGDSAVYLCASRAGGNTDTQYFGPGTRLTVL.

CDR3 sequence reads: CASSSGTGNSNQPQHF. Written as DNA, the CDR3 is TGTGCCAGCAGCTCCGGGACAGGGAATAGCAATCAGCCCCAGCATTTT. V and J are TRBV5-8 and TRBJ1-5, with 9 bases fitting TRBD1. After removal of 3 bases from V and 0 bases from J, the junction contained 4 bases not matched to a gene. The CDR3 sequence is 16 residues long. Germline V gives CDR1 SGHTS, CDR2 YDEGEE. Complete variable domain (other parts from reference TRBV5-8 and TRBJ1-5): EAGVTQSPTHLIKTRGQQATLRCSPISGHTSVYWYQQALGLGLQFLLWYDEGEERNRGNFPPRFSGRQFPNYSSELNVNALELEDSALYLCASSSGTGNSNQPQHFGDGTRLSIL.

V and J are TRBV27 and TRBJ2-1, with TRBD2 as a possible D gene (6 bases). Germline values: CDR1 MNHEY, CDR2 SMNVEV (reference sequence). V was pared by 4 bases and J by 3 bases, with 16 bases between. The CDR3 is made up of 16 amino acids. The CDR3 protein is CASSSELAGSYNEQFF. The CDR3 nucleotides are TGTGCCAGCAGTTCAGAACTAGCAGGCAGCTACAATGAGCAGTTCTTC.

The V gene is TRBV5-1, the J gene TRBJ1-2; 9 bases match TRBD1. V shed 0 bases and J 6 bases; nucleotides not matched to a gene: 6. The CDR3 is 15 residues long. From germline, CDR1 is SGHRS and CDR2 YFSETQ. The CDR3 sequence is CASSLGAGTGHGYTF. CDR3 sequence (DNA): TGCGCCAGCAGCTTGGGCGCCGGGACAGGGCATGGCTACACCTTC.

The CDR3 is CASSKTISPNEQFF. DNA of the CDR3: TGTGCCAGCAGTAAGACTATTTCCCCCAATGAGCAGTTCTTC. The chain employs TRBV6-1 and TRBJ2-1, with a possible D match to TRBD2 (5 bases). The CDR3 runs to 14 residues. Germline CDR1 reads MNHNS; CDR2 reads SASEGT. Trimming removed 5 bases from V and 6 bases from J, with 14 bases in between.

This clone has a handful of counts. The rearrangement uses TRBV19 and TRBJ1-1; D is perhaps TRBD1 (6 bases). Per the germline V gene, CDR1 is LNHDA and CDR2 is SQIVND (reference sequence). The V gene lost 6 bases and the J gene lost 5 bases, with 13 bases spanning the gap. This CDR3 is 13 amino acids long. The CDR3 nucleotides read TGTGCCAGTAGCAATACAGGGAGGACTGAAGCTTTCTTT. Protein sequence: CASSNTGRTEAFF.